The 25 T cell receptor beta chains listed next were all sequenced from one sample in a study of T cell repertoires in cytomegalovirus infection (dated by TCRdb to about 2019). The listed sequencing device is Illumina HiSeq 1500. Through fastp at Q25 and MiXCR, TCRdb rebuilt clones from the public reads, retaining in-frame beta chains. Rows matching on CDR3 protein sequence are summarized as one entry with the most common DNA and genes. This sample lists 250,000 to 300,000 distinct CDR3 sequences; roughly an eighth were detected once. The ten largest clones add up to around 8.7% of the sample. Input material: PBMCs. These receptors originate from a human donor in good health (CMV status not recorded). Some clones in this sample may be carry-over from other donors' samples.

At least ten counts were recorded for this clonotype. DNA for the CDR3: TGTGCCAGTAGTGCGACTAGAATCCCCTACAATGAGCAGTTCTTC. It codes for CASSATRIPYNEQFF. The genes are TRBV19 and TRBJ2-1, with D tentatively TRBD2 (6 bases). Germline CDR1 reads LNHDA; CDR2 reads SQIVND (reference sequence). The CDR3 totals 15 residues. V dropped 5 bases and J dropped 2 bases, with 13 bases sitting between them.

This clonotype has ten or more counts. The gene calls are TRBV7-9 and TRBJ1-1; 7 positions match TRBD1. Losses at the gene ends were 5 bases for V and 0 bases for J; bases not matched to a gene: 6. Germline values: CDR1 SEHNR, CDR2 FQNEAQ (reference sequence). The CDR3 has 15 residues. The CDR3 DNA reads TGTGCCAGCAGCCCAGGGGGGGGCATGAACACTGAAGCTTTCTTT. It yields the protein CASSPGGGMNTEAFF.

At least ten counts were recorded for this clonotype. The chain combines TRBV20-1 with TRBJ1-1, with 7 bases aligning to TRBD1. In germline, CDR1 is DFQATT, CDR2 SNEGSKA (reference sequence). This CDR3 is 12 amino acids long. J was trimmed by 2 bases and V by 6 bases; bases with no gene match: 3. This CDR3 reads CSARQGNTEAFF. DNA of the CDR3: TGCAGTGCCCGACAGGGCAACACTGAAGCTTTCTTT.

J is TRBJ2-5 and V is TRBV12-3 or TRBV12-4, with TRBD2 matching over 7 bases. The CDR3 contains 13 residues. V shed 3 bases and J 2 bases; nucleotides not matched to a gene: 0. Here the CDR3 reads CASSFGRQETQYF. DNA of the CDR3: TGTGCCAGCAGTTTCGGGAGGCAAGAGACCCAGTACTTC.

The V call is TRBV10-3, the J call TRBJ2-3, with D possibly TRBD2 on 6 matching bases. Deletions cut 10 bases from V and 1 base from J, with 12 bases between. The V gene's germline CDR1 is ENHRY and CDR2 SYGVKD. This CDR3 spans 13 amino acids. The CDR3 bases are TGTGCCACCTGGTCGGGGGGCACAGATACGCAGTATTTT. It encodes CATWSGGTDTQYF.

This clonotype was seen more than once but under ten times. The chain employs TRBV4-1 and TRBJ2-1, with D perhaps being TRBD1 or TRBD2 (7 bases each). This CDR3 has 17 residues. V was clipped by 2 bases and J by 3 bases, with 17 bases between them. Per germline, CDR1 MGHRA and CDR2 YSYEKL. Here the CDR3 DNA reads TGCGCCAGCAGCCAACCGAAGGGAGGGGGCTACTACAATGAGCAGTTCTTC. Protein sequence: CASSQPKGGGYYNEQFF.

V and J are TRBV28 and TRBJ1-5, with D hard to call. CDR1 and CDR2 (germline): MDHEN, SYDVKM. With 8 bases removed from V and 0 bases from J, the gap between germline ends came to 8 bases. This CDR3 is 13 amino acids long. The CDR3, as DNA: TGTGCCAGCCGGGAATATAGCAATCAGCCCCAGCATTTT. This sequence encodes CASREYSNQPQHF.

Many counts were recorded for this clonotype. The rearrangement joins TRBV28 to TRBJ1-5; no definite D call. CDR3 length: 14 residues. The germline V gene has CDR1 MDHEN and CDR2 SYDVKM. V gave up 3 bases and J gave up 5 bases, with 11 bases separating them. The CDR3 DNA follows: TGTGCCAGCAGTTTTAACCGGTACTATCAGCCCCAGCATTTT. It specifies CASSFNRYYQPQHF.

This clonotype was detected only a few times. The V gene is TRBV5-6, the J gene TRBJ2-1; 11 bases align to TRBD2. The CDR3 consists of 16 residues. Germline V gene lookup returns CDR1 SGHDT and CDR2 YYEEEE. The junction had 8 bases not matched to a gene; V was cut back by 3 bases and J by 6 bases. As DNA, the CDR3 is TGTGCCAGCAGCTCAGGACTAGCGGGCCTAGGCAATGAGCAGTTCTTC. This translates into CASSSGLAGLGNEQFF.

This clonotype was detected a few times. The chain uses TRBV7-2 and TRBJ2-7; D is uncertain. Germline CDR1 reads SGHTA; CDR2 reads FQGNSA. Between the trimmed V and J ends, which lost 1 base and 3 bases, there was a span of 7 bases. This CDR3 has 13 residues. CDR3 nucleotides: TGTGCCAGCAGCTTAGTGTGGGACTACGAGCAGTACTTC. Protein: CASSLVWDYEQYF.

A few counts support this clonotype. This sequence joins TRBV29-1 and TRBJ2-7, with 10 bases that match TRBD1. V gave up 4 bases and J gave up 7 bases; unmatched junction bases: 7. CDR3 size: 13 residues. The germline V gene encodes CDR1 SQVTM and CDR2 ANQGSEA. CDR3: CSVARQGAGEQYF. In DNA, the CDR3 is TGCAGCGTTGCCCGACAGGGGGCGGGAGAGCAGTACTTC.

This clonotype was detected ten times or more. J is TRBJ2-7 and V is TRBV11-1; weak D call: TRBD1 (6 bases). Germline CDR1 is SGHAT and CDR2 is FQDESV (reference sequence). Trimming cost V 3 bases and J 4 bases, with 16 bases left between them. This CDR3 spans 15 amino acids. This CDR3 reads CASSFYPDSQYEQYF. The CDR3 DNA reads TGTGCCAGCAGCTTTTACCCGGACAGCCAATACGAGCAGTACTTC.

This clonotype was observed many times. The chain recombines TRBV6-1 with TRBJ1-6; D is unclear. Trimming cost V 1 base and J 5 bases, with 3 bases left between them. The CDR3 has 13 amino acids. CDR1 MNHNS and CDR2 SASEGT come from the germline V gene. The CDR3 sequence: CASSEGNNSPLHF. DNA of the CDR3: TGTGCCAGCAGTGAAGGAAATAATTCACCCCTCCACTTT.

In this sample, this clonotype turned up a few times. The chain combines TRBV12-3 or TRBV12-4 with TRBJ1-2; D is ambiguous. This CDR3 has 12 residues. V shed 6 bases and J shed 8 bases, with 13 bases lying between them. The CDR3 reads CASSRKGGGYTF. Written as DNA, the CDR3 is TGTGCCAGCAGCCGTAAAGGAGGCGGCTACACCTTC.

This clonotype was detected ten times or more. This CDR3 reads CASSLFRAQSYNEQFF. The CDR3 DNA reads as TGTGCCAGCAGCTTATTCCGGGCGCAGAGCTACAATGAGCAGTTCTTC. The chain couples TRBV7-2 to TRBJ2-1, with D unresolved. This CDR3 spans 16 amino acids. V dropped 2 bases and J dropped 3 bases, with 14 bases sitting between them. Per the germline V gene, CDR1 is SGHTA and CDR2 is FQGNSA.

This clonotype showed up just a few times. V and J are TRBV20-1 and TRBJ2-2; 9 bases are shared with TRBD1. Germline V gene data show CDR1 as DFQATT and CDR2 as SNEGSKA (reference sequence). The CDR3 consists of 14 residues. V lost 5 bases and J lost 6; bases outside the gene matches: 7. Written as DNA, the CDR3 is TGCAGTGCTTGGACAGGGGTCAGGGCCGGGGAGCTGTTTTTT. Protein product: CSAWTGVRAGELFF.

This clonotype was picked up many times. V is TRBV28 and J is TRBJ2-5; TRBD1 matches at 8 bases. CDR3 length: 12 amino acids. Germline V gene sequence: CDR1 MDHEN, CDR2 SYDVKM. With V trimmed by 8 bases and J by 2 bases, 1 base remained unmatched. CDR3 in DNA: TGTGCCAGCGGGGACAGGCAAGAGACCCAGTACTTC. Protein product: CASGDRQETQYF.

This clonotype was counted many times. J is TRBJ1-2 and V is TRBV7-2; TRBD1 agrees at 10 bases. CDR1 SGHTA and CDR2 FQGNSA come from the germline V gene. V was clipped by 5 bases and J by 3 bases; unmatched bases: 6. This CDR3 is built from 15 residues. The CDR3 bases are TGTGCCAGCAGCGATCGGACAGGGGGGCACTATGGCTACACCTTC. Its translation is CASSDRTGGHYGYTF.

This clonotype appeared a few times. The chain carries TRBV10-3 and TRBJ2-1; 7 bases are a match to TRBD1. CDR1 is ENHRY, CDR2 SYGVKD, per germline. J gave up 8 bases and V 6 bases, and 13 bases lay outside the gene matches. The CDR3 consists of 15 residues. CDR3 region: CAIREQGSLRYEQFF. DNA of the CDR3: TGTGCCATCAGGGAACAGGGGTCGCTCCGATATGAGCAGTTCTTC.

This sequence joins TRBV27 and TRBJ2-7; D gene ambiguous. The V end was cut by 1 base, the J end by 5 bases, with 0 bases between. CDR1 and CDR2 (germline): MNHEY, SMNVEV (reference sequence). This CDR3 contains 10 residues. CDR3 bases: TGTGCCAGCAGTTTATACGAGCAGTACTTC. Its translation: CASSLYEQYF.

This clonotype was seen ten or more times. This chain links TRBV7-8 with TRBJ1-5; tentative D call: TRBD1 (6 bases). Germline V lookup: CDR1 SGHVS, CDR2 FQNEAQ. The CDR3 sequence is 16 residues long. Trimming stripped 2 bases from V and 3 bases from J, with 14 bases between. CDR3 loop: CASSLSGGQTNQPQHF. CDR3 bases: TGTGCCAGCAGCTTATCGGGCGGACAGACCAATCAGCCCCAGCATTTT.

This clonotype turned up a few times. The chain joins TRBV7-9 to TRBJ2-4; D remains unclear. Looked up from germline, CDR1 is SEHNR and CDR2 is FQNEAQ (reference sequence). The length of the CDR3 is 15 residues. Trimming removed 1 base at V and 6 bases at J, with 13 bases between. The CDR3 reads CASSLGGALGNIQYF. CDR3 nucleotides: TGTGCCAGCAGCTTAGGTGGAGCGTTGGGAAACATTCAGTACTTC.

This clonotype came up many times. The chain combines TRBV27 with TRBJ2-2; D not resolved. The CDR3 contains 17 residues. V was trimmed by 5 bases and J by 0 bases, leaving 16 bases between them. Germline V gene lookup returns CDR1 MNHEY and CDR2 SMNVEV (reference sequence). The DNA for the CDR3 is TGTGCCAGCAGTCCCGATCTTAGGGCCGCGAACACCGGGGAGCTGTTTTTT. It encodes CASSPDLRAANTGELFF.

This clonotype has at least ten counts. This rearrangement joins TRBV7-2 to TRBJ1-1; D is ambiguous. CDR3 length equals 14 residues. V shed 5 bases and J shed 4 bases, with 14 bases lying between them. The V gene's germline CDR1 is SGHTA and CDR2 FQGNSA. The CDR3 here is CASSPAGGFTEAFF. Here the CDR3 DNA reads TGTGCCAGCAGCCCCGCGGGAGGGTTCACTGAAGCTTTCTTT.

On this clonotype: At one end, the junction sequence differs from germline, possibly due to a read error. This chain connects TRBV4-1 to TRBJ1-5, with a weak D call TRBD1 (5 bases). The germline CDR1 and CDR2 sequences are MGHRA and YSYEKL. This CDR3 region has 15 residues. The CDR3 spells CASSPTTDSNQPQHF. CDR3 nucleotides: TGTGCCAGCAGCCCGACGACAGATAGCAATCAGCCCCAGCATTTT.